The 16 T cell receptor beta chains below were found in one sample sequenced in a study of post-analysis software for immune sequencing data. Findings and limits, study-wide: Five TRBV segments, including TRBV5-6, TRBV5-1 and TRBV20-1, were more frequent in patients than controls.

Tagging with unique molecular identifiers was a feature of the TCR beta cDNA libraries. TCRdb redid the calling of the PCR reads with MiXCR, one entry per CDR3 protein. Among hundreds of thousands of distinct CDR3 sequences listed, about 39% were seen once. These receptors are not linked to any known antigen. Sequenced material: blood. The receptor source for this set is a girl aged 2-9 years with multiple sclerosis.

The sample holds a few counts of this clonotype. The J gene is TRBJ2-7, the V gene TRBV7-9; 11 nucleotides agree with TRBD2. The CDR3 consists of 16 residues. The trim removed 5 bases at V and 3 bases at J, leaving 9 bases unmatched. CDR1 and CDR2 (germline): SEHNR, FQNEAQ (reference sequence). The CDR3 nucleotides read TGTGCCAGCAGCAATGCTCAGGGACTAGCGGACTACGAGCAGTACTTC. It codes for CASSNAQGLADYEQYF.

This clonotype has a handful of counts. The chain carries TRBV10-3 and TRBJ2-1; D remains unclear. Germline values: CDR1 ENHRY, CDR2 SYGVKD. CDR3 size: 11 residues. V was trimmed by 8 bases and J by 8 bases, leaving 10 bases between them. The CDR3 here is CAIGRGDEQFF. Written as DNA, the CDR3 is TGTGCCATCGGGCGTGGCGATGAGCAGTTCTTC.

Concerning this clonotype: With a much larger clone just one base away, this may be a read error. The chain joins TRBV6-6 to TRBJ2-7; D assignment may be TRBD1 or TRBD2 (5 bases each). The CDR3 length is 16 residues. Germline V gives CDR1 MNHNY, CDR2 SVGAGI (reference sequence). Trimming removed 2 bases from V and 4 bases from J, with 18 bases in between. CDR3 protein: CASSYTKWDAVYEQYF. CDR3 bases: TGTGCCAGCAGTTACACAAAGTGGGACGCAGTATACGAGCAGTACTTC.

This clonotype was counted a few times. The V call is TRBV7-9, the J call TRBJ2-1, with 8 nucleotides matching TRBD2. Trimming cost V 6 bases and J 3 bases; bases outside gene matches: 19. This CDR3 spans 19 amino acids. Germline V lookup: CDR1 SEHNR, CDR2 FQNEAQ (reference sequence). CDR3 nucleotides: TGTGCCAGCAGTCCTGGATTAGAGAGCGGGGGACAAAACTACAATGAGCAGTTCTTC. Its translation: CASSPGLESGGQNYNEQFF.

The chain has TRBV29-1 and TRBJ1-1; TRBD1 agrees at 9 bases. Germline V gene data show CDR1 as SQVTM and CDR2 as ANQGSEA. V gave up 7 bases and J gave up 4 bases; unmatched junction bases: 13. CDR3 size: 15 residues. CDR3 region: CSARARDREGTEAFF. The CDR3 DNA is TGCAGCGCAAGAGCCCGGGACAGGGAGGGCACTGAAGCTTTCTTT.

This sequence joins TRBV9 and TRBJ2-1, with 8 bases identical to TRBD2. J lost 4 bases, V lost 3 bases, and 9 bases had no gene match. Germline V gives CDR1 SGDLS, CDR2 YYNGEE. The CDR3 consists of 16 residues. The CDR3 sequence is CASSDRKAGEYNEQFF. CDR3 nucleotide sequence: TGTGCCAGCAGCGACCGGAAAGCGGGAGAGTACAATGAGCAGTTCTTC.

This sequence joins TRBV28 and TRBJ2-7; tentatively, D is TRBD1 (5 bases). Germline V gene data show CDR1 as MDHEN and CDR2 as SYDVKM. CDR3 length: 12 amino acids. V shed 6 bases and J shed 4 bases, with 10 bases lying between them. The CDR3 loop is CASRDITYEQYF. The CDR3 DNA reads TGTGCCAGCAGGGACATCACATACGAGCAGTACTTC.

The chain carries TRBV6-5 and TRBJ2-6, with D unresolved. Germline V gene lookup returns CDR1 MNHEY and CDR2 SVGAGI. With 5 bases removed from V and 2 bases from J, the gap between germline ends came to 7 bases. The CDR3 runs to 14 residues. The DNA of the CDR3 is TGTGCCAGCAGTCCCTCTACTGGGGCCAACGTCCTGACTTTC. Translated, it gives CASSPSTGANVLTF.

A note on this clonotype: Germline is not matched at one junction end, which may reflect a read error. This chain connects TRBV12-3 or TRBV12-4 to TRBJ2-1; D might be TRBD2 (5 bases). The CDR3 has 14 amino acids. CDR3 region: CASSFGGPYNGQFF. CDR3 bases: TGTGCCAGCAGTTTCGGAGGCCCCTACAATGGGCAGTTCTTC.

This clonotype has just a few counts. The chain employs TRBV7-8 and TRBJ2-7, with 9 bases that match TRBD2. CDR3 size: 16 residues. Germline V gene lookup returns CDR1 SGHVS and CDR2 FQNEAQ. V was clipped by 2 bases and J by 4 bases; unmatched bases: 9. The CDR3, as DNA: TGTGCCAGCAGCTTATCCTCTAGCGGGGTCGGTTACGAGCAGTACTTC. Amino acid sequence: CASSLSSSGVGYEQYF.

This clonotype was observed a handful of times. The V and J genes are TRBV7-2 and TRBJ1-6; unclear D gene. V lost 7 bases and J lost 4, with 23 bases in between. Per the germline V gene, CDR1 is SGHTA and CDR2 is FQGNSA. The CDR3 spans 18 residues. Written as DNA, the CDR3 is TGTGCCAGCAACTCCGGGCGCAGAACAGTGGGGTATAATTCACCCCTCCACTTT. As protein: CASNSGRRTVGYNSPLHF.

As regards this clonotype: A single base separates this from a much larger clone, so it may be a read error. The chain joins TRBV5-1 to TRBJ2-6, with TRBD1 matching 7 bases. Per germline, CDR1 SGHRS and CDR2 YFSETQ. The CDR3 loop spans 17 amino acids. The chain's CDR3 is CSSSVDKTGPGANVLTF. The CDR3 DNA reads TGCTCCAGCAGCGTAGATAAGACAGGGCCTGGGGCCAACGTCCTGACTTTC.

This clonotype has at least ten counts. This chain links TRBV28 with TRBJ2-7; 8 positions match TRBD1. The CDR3 sequence is 14 residues long. V trimming: 3 bases; J trimming: 9 bases; junction bases outside the gene matches: 10. Germline CDR1 MDHEN, CDR2 SYDVKM. The CDR3 protein is CASSFSGQGSVQYF. Here the CDR3 DNA reads TGTGCCAGCAGTTTCTCAGGACAGGGATCTGTGCAGTACTTC.

The rearrangement joins TRBV20-1 to TRBJ2-1, with 9 bases fitting TRBD2. CDR3 length: 19 amino acids. Germline trimming cut 3 bases from V and 0 bases from J; bases unmatched to any gene: 15. Germline values: CDR1 DFQATT, CDR2 SNEGSKA (reference sequence). The CDR3 DNA is TGCAGTGCTAGCCCTACTTTGGGGACTAGCCCTTTCTCCTACAATGAGCAGTTCTTC. It encodes CSASPTLGTSPFSYNEQFF.

The V gene is TRBV6-6, the J gene TRBJ1-6; TRBD1 is a possible D gene (6 bases). This CDR3 has 14 residues. CDR1 MNHNY and CDR2 SVGAGI come from the germline V gene (reference sequence). Trimming took 4 bases from V and 7 from J, leaving 11 bases between them. CDR3 nucleotide sequence: TGTGCCAGCAGTTCGACAGGTCTAAATTCACCCCTCCACTTT. This translates into CASSSTGLNSPLHF.

The chain is built from TRBV5-1 and TRBJ2-5; D might be TRBD1 (5 bases). The CDR3 loop spans 12 amino acids. Germline V CDR1 and CDR2: SGHRS, YFSETQ. Trimming took off 2 bases at V and 10 bases at J, with 12 bases between the two ends. As DNA, the CDR3 is TGCGCCAGCAGCTTTTTTCAAGGGGACCAGTACTTC. It codes for CASSFFQGDQYF.